These T cell receptor beta chains were read from a single sample in a study of OX40 agonist ivuxolimab in advanced cancers. Measured with immunoSEQ multiplex PCR; TCRdb has only the in-frame clones, and not every one. Among approximately 35,000 clones, about 85% were seen once, and the ten largest hold about 4.3%. Sequenced here: CD4+ or CD8+ T cells sorted from blood, sampled in a trial of the OX40 agonist ivuxolimab. These receptor sequences come from an adult with an advanced solid tumor such as melanoma, head and neck, liver or kidney cancer. CDR3s include the opening cysteine and the closing phenylalanine or tryptophan. Each record gives: D gene, clone size, V gene, J gene, CDR3 DNA, CDR3 protein. A D gene is named only where the DNA matches it firmly. Size is stated for part of the rows, as once, few or many counts, or as a class when the clone is expanded.

D: .
size: .
V: TRBV5-6
J: TRBJ2-7
DNA: TGTGCCAGCACCCCACTGGGAGACGCGAGCTACGAGCAGTACTTC
CDR3: CASTPLGDASYEQYF

D: .
size: few
V: TRBV2
J: TRBJ1-1
DNA: TGTGCCACGCAGGGGAACACTGAAGCTTTCTTT
CDR3: CATQGNTEAFF

D: .
size: .
V: TRBV4-1
J: TRBJ2-3
DNA: TGCGCCAGCAGCCAAGGGGACGGAGTGGGTTATACGCAGTATTTT
CDR3: CASSQGDGVGYTQYF

D: .
size: once
V: TRBV6-1
J: TRBJ1-4
DNA: TGTGCCAGCAGTGGAAGGCGAGGAAATGGTGAAAAACTGTTTTTT
CDR3: CASSGRRGNGEKLFF

D: TRBD1
size: .
V: TRBV6-5
J: TRBJ1-4
DNA: TGTGCCAGCAGTTACGGGGGACAGATAAATGAAAAACTGTTTTTT
CDR3: CASSYGGQINEKLFF

D: .
size: .
V: TRBV7-9
J: TRBJ2-3
DNA: TGTGCCAGCAGCTTAGCCCAACACAGGGAGACTAGCACAGATACGCAGTATTTT
CDR3: CASSLAQHRETSTDTQYF

D: TRBD2
size: .
V: TRBV5-1
J: TRBJ2-1
DNA: TGCGCCAGCTCCAAACTGGGGCTAGCGGGAGCCGATGAGCAGTTCTTC
CDR3: CASSKLGLAGADEQFF

D: .
size: .
V: TRBV19
J: TRBJ1-4
DNA: TGTGCCAGTAGGTCTCACCGAGCAACTAATGAAAAACTGTTTTTT
CDR3: CASRSHRATNEKLFF

D: .
size: .
V: TRBV30
J: TRBJ2-5
DNA: TGTGCCTGGGGGGGGCTAGTGAGGGAGACCCAGTACTTC
CDR3: CAWGGLVRETQYF

D: .
size: .
V: TRBV28
J: TRBJ2-3
DNA: TGTGCCAGCAGAGCGAGACGGACAGATACGCAGTATTTT
CDR3: CASRARRTDTQYF

D: .
size: .
V: TRBV2
J: TRBJ2-3
DNA: TGTGCCAGCAGGAACGGGGCGGGTAGGGGCACAGATACGCAGTATTTT
CDR3: CASRNGAGRGTDTQYF

D: .
size: .
V: TRBV6-5
J: TRBJ2-7
DNA: TGTGCCAGCTCCTACCGACCGGATAGCAGCTACGAGCAGTACTTC
CDR3: CASSYRPDSSYEQYF

D: TRBD2
size: .
V: TRBV7-2
J: TRBJ2-1
DNA: TGTGCCAGCAGCGCCGGGACTAGCTCCTACAATGAGCAGTTCTTC
CDR3: CASSAGTSSYNEQFF

D: .
size: .
V: TRBV18
J: TRBJ2-3
DNA: TGTGCCAGCTCTCAACATGTGGGCACAGATACGCAGTATTTT
CDR3: CASSQHVGTDTQYF

D: .
size: .
V: TRBV6-1
J: TRBJ1-1
DNA: TGTGCCAGCAGTGAATTTTGGACTGAAGCTTTCTTT
CDR3: CASSEFWTEAFF